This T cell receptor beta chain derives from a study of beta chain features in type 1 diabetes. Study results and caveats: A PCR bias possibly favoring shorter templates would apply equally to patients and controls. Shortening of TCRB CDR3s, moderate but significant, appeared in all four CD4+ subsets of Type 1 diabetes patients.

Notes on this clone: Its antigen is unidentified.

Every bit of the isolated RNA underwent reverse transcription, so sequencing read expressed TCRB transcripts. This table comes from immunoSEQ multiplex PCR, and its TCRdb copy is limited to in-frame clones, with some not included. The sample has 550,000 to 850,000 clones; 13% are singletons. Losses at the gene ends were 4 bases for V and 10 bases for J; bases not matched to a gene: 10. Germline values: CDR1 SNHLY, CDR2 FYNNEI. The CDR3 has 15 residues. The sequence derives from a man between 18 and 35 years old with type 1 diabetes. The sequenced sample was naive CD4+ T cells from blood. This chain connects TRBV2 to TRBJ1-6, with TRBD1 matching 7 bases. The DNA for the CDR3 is TGTGCCAGCAGTGGGGGTCCGACAGGGTACTCACCCCTCCACTTT. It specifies CASSGGPTGYSPLHF.